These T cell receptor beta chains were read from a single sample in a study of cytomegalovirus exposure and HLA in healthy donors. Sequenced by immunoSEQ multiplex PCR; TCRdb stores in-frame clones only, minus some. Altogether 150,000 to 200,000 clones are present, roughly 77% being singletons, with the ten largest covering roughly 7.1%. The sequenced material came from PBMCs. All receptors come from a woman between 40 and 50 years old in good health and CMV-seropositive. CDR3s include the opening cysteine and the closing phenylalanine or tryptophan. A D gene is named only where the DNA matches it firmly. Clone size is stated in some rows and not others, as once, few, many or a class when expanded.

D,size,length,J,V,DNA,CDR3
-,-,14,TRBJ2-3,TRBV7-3,TGTGCCAGCAGCTTAAGACGCGGGGCAGATACGCAGTATTTT,CASSLRRGADTQYF
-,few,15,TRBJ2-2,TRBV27,TGTGCCAGCAGTTTATTCCCCCTAGGTGGCGGGGAGCTGTTTTTT,CASSLFPLGGGELFF
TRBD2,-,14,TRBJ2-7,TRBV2,TGTGCCAGCAGGGGGGGAGGGACCGGGTACGAGCAGTACTTC,CASRGGGTGYEQYF
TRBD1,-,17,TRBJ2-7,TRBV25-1,TGTGCCAGCAGTGAAGAAAGGAGACAGGGAGTATCCTACGAGCAGTACTTC,CASSEERRQGVSYEQYF
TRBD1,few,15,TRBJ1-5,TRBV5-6,TGTGCCAGCAGCCGCCGGGACAGGGTTCACCAGCCCCAGCATTTT,CASSRRDRVHQPQHF
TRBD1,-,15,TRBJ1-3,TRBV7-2,TGTGCCAGCAGCTTAGGACAGGGGCGCGGAAACACCATATATTTT,CASSLGQGRGNTIYF
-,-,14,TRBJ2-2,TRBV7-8,TGTGCCAGCAGACCGGACTTGAACACCGGGGAGCTGTTTTTT,CASRPDLNTGELFF
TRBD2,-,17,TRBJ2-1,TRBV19,TGTGCCAGTAGTATGGGCGGACTAGCGGGAGGCTACAATGAGCAGTTCTTC,CASSMGGLAGGYNEQFF
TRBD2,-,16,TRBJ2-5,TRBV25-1,TGTGCCAGCAGTGAAGGGAAGCGGGAGCTGCCAGAGACCCAGTACTTC,CASSEGKRELPETQYF
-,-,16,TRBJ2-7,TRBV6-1,TGTGCCAGCAGTGAAGCCCAACCCCGTGCCGGCTACGAGCAGTACTTC,CASSEAQPRAGYEQYF
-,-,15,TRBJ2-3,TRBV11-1,TGTGCCAGCAGCCGAGCGGGTGAGAGCACAGATACGCAGTATTTT,CASSRAGESTDTQYF
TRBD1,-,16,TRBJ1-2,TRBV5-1,TGCGCCAGCAGCCTACGGGACAGCGAATTTAACTATGGCTACACCTTC,CASSLRDSEFNYGYTF
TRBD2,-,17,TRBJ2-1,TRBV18,TGTGCCAGCTCACCCAAACTAGCGGGAGGGCCTTTTATGGAGCAGTTCTTC,CASSPKLAGGPFMEQFF
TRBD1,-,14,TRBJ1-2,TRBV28,TGTGCCAGCAGTTTAAGTAGGGACAGCTATGGCTACACCTTC,CASSLSRDSYGYTF
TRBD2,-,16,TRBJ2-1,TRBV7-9,TGTGCCAGCAGCCAATATCTAGCGGGAGGGCGGCATGAGCAGTTCTTC,CASSQYLAGGRHEQFF
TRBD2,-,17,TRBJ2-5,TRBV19,TGTGCCAGTAGCCGGGTCCTGGGACTAGCGGGACAAGAGACCCAGTACTTC,CASSRVLGLAGQETQYF
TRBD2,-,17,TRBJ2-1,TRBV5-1,TGCGCCAGCAGCTTGGAATTAGCGGGAGCCTCCTACAATGAGCAGTTCTTC,CASSLELAGASYNEQFF
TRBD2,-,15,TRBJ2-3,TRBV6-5,TGTGCCAGCAGTTATGTGGGACTAGCGGGAAATACGCAGTATTTT,CASSYVGLAGNTQYF
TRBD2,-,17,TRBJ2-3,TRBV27,TGTGCCAGCAGTTTATGGGGTAGCGGGAGTTACACAGATACGCAGTATTTT,CASSLWGSGSYTDTQYF
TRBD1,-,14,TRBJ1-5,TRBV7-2,TGTGCCAGCAGCTTCGGGACAGGGGATCAGCCCCAGCATTTT,CASSFGTGDQPQHF
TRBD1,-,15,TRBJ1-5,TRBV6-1,TGTGCCAGCAGTGAATCTCGAGGGGGCGGTCAGCCCCAGCATTTT,CASSESRGGGQPQHF
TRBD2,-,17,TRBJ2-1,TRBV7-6,TGTGCCAGCAGCGCTGAATCCGGGACTAGCGCTTACAATGAGCAGTTCTTC,CASSAESGTSAYNEQFF
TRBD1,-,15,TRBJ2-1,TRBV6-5,TGTGCCAGCAGCCGCGGGACAGGGGGTAAGAATGAGCAGTTCTTC,CASSRGTGGKNEQFF
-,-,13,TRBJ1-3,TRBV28,TGTGCAACCTTCAAGGGGGACGGAAACACCATATATTTT,CATFKGDGNTIYF
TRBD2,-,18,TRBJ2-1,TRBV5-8,TGTGCCAGCAGCTTATTTGCGGGAGGGGGAAGGGCTTACAATGAGCAGTTCTTC,CASSLFAGGGRAYNEQFF
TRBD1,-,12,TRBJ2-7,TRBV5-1,TGCGCCAGCAGCTTGGAAGCAGGGGGTGTGTACTTC,CASSLEAGGVYF
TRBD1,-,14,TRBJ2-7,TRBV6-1,TGTGCCAGCAGTGAGGACAGGGCTAAGTACGAGCAGTACTTC,CASSEDRAKYEQYF
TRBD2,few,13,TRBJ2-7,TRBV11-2,TGTGCCAGCAGCCGGGACTACCGCTACGAGCAGTACTTC,CASSRDYRYEQYF
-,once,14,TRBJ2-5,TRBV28,TGTGCCAGCAGTTTAGAGGCAGATCAAGAGACCCAGTACTTC,CASSLEADQETQYF
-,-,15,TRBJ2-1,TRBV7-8,-,CASSSKRVAQGALFF
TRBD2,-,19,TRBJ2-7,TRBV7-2,TGTGCCAGCAGTACCCGGACTAGCGGGAGCGCCGGCAGCTCCTACGAGCAGTACTTC,CASSTRTSGSAGSSYEQYF
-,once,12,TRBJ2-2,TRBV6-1,TGTGCCAGTTTACAGGGATCCGGGGAGCTGTTTTTT,CASLQGSGELFF
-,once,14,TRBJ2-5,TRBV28,TGTGCCAGCAGTTTGGGGGGACTCCAAGAGACCCAGTACTTC,CASSLGGLQETQYF
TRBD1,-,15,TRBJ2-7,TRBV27,TGTGCCAGCAGTTTAGGACAGGGACGGAGTAACGAGCAGTACTTC,CASSLGQGRSNEQYF
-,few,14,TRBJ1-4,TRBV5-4,TGTGCCAGCAGCTTTGATGAGTATAATGAAAAACTGTTTTTT,CASSFDEYNEKLFF
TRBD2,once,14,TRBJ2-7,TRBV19,TGTGCCAGTAGTATCACTAGCGGAATCTACGAGCAGTACTTC,CASSITSGIYEQYF
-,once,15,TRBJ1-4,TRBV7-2,TGTGCCAGCAGCTTTGCGGGAACAACTAATGAAAAACTGTTTTTT,CASSFAGTTNEKLFF
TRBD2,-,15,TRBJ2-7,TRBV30,TGTGCCTGGAGTTTGGGACTAGCGGGAGTCAACGAGCAGTACTTC,CAWSLGLAGVNEQYF
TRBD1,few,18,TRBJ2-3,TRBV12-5,TGTGCTAGTGGTTTGGATACAGGACGACGACAGGGGAAAGATACGCAGTATTTT,CASGLDTGRRQGKDTQYF
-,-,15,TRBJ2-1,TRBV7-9,TGTGCCAGCAGCTTAGAGGGGGACGTCCCCAAAGAGCAGTTCTTC,CASSLEGDVPKEQFF
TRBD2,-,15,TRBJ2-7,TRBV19,TGTGCCAGTAGTACCGGGACTAGCGGGAGTTACGAGCAGTACTTC,CASSTGTSGSYEQYF
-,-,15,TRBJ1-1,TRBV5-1,TGCGCCAGCAGCGCCTCGTGGAGAGGGAACACTGAAGCTTTCTTT,CASSASWRGNTEAFF
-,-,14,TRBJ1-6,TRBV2,TGTGCCAGCAGTCCGCGGCAGGGGCCTTCACCCCTCCACTTT,CASSPRQGPSPLHF
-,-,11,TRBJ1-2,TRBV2,TGTGCCAGCAGTGCTGATGGCGGCTACACCTTC,CASSADGGYTF
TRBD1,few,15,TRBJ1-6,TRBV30,TGTGCCTGGAGTGTAAGCCCACAGGGGGTATCACCCCTCCACTTT,CAWSVSPQGVSPLHF
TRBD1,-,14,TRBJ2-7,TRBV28,TGTGCCAGCATTCCTGGAGACAGGGCCTACGAGCAGTACTTC,CASIPGDRAYEQYF
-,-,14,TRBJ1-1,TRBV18,TGTGCCAGCTCACCACAGTCGGGGAACACTGAAGCTTTCTTT,CASSPQSGNTEAFF
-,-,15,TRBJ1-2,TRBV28,TGTGCCAGCTCAGGTGGGGCAGCGCTCGTTAATGGCTACACCTTC,CASSGGAALVNGYTF
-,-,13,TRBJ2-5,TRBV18,TGTGCCAGCTCCCCTGGCCTTCAAGAGACCCAGTACTTC,CASSPGLQETQYF
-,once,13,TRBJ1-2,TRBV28,TGTGCCAGCAGTTCTTTGTTTAGGGGGGGCTACACCTTC,CASSSLFRGGYTF
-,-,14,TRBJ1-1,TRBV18,TGTGCCAGCTCATTAGGAGGGAGAAACACTGAAGCTTTCTTT,CASSLGGRNTEAFF
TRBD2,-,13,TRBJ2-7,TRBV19,TGTGCCAGTAGTGGGCTAGCGGGAGGCGAGCAGTACTTC,CASSGLAGGEQYF
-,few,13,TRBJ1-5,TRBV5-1,TGCGCCAGCAGCACCGAGGGAAATCAGCCCCAGCATTTT,CASSTEGNQPQHF